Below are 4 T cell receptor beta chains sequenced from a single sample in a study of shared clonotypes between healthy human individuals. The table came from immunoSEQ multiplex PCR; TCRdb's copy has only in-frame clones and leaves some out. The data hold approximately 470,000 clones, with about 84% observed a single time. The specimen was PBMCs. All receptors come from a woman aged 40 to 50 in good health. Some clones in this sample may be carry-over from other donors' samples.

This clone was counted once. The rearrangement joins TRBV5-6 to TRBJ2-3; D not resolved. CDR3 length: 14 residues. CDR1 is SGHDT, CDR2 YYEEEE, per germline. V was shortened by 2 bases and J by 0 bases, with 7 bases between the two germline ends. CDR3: CASSFPDSTDTQYF. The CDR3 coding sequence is TGTGCCAGCAGCTTTCCCGACAGCACAGATACGCAGTATTTT. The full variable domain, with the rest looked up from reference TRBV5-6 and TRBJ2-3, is DAGVTQSPTHLIKTRGQQVTLRCSPKSGHDTVSWYQQALGQGPQFIFQYYEEEERQRGNFPDRFSGHQFPNYSSELNVNALLLGDSALYLCASSFPDSTDTQYFGPGTRLTVL.

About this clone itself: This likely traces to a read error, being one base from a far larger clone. In DNA, the CDR3 is TGTGCCAGCAGCGTTAGTTCCGATGGAAACACCATATATTTT. Residues: CASSVSSDGNTIYF. The genes are TRBV9 and TRBJ1-3; D is uncertain. The CDR3 covers 14 residues. The V end was cut by 2 bases, the J end by 3 bases, with 9 bases between. CDR1 SGDLS and CDR2 YYNGEE come from the germline V gene.

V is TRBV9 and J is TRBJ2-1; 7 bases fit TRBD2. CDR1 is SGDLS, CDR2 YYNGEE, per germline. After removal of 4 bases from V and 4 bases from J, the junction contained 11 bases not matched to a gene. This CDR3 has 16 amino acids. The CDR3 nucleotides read TGTGCCAGCAGCTCTAGTGGGAGCGGGATTTACAATGAGCAGTTCTTC. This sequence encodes CASSSSGSGIYNEQFF.

CDR3 bases: TGTGCCAGCAGTTTACTAGCGGACCCCCCCTACGAGCAGTACTTC. It yields the protein CASSLLADPPYEQYF. The rearrangement uses TRBV27 and TRBJ2-7, with 7 positions matching TRBD2. Germline V gives CDR1 MNHEY, CDR2 SMNVEV (reference sequence). The J segment lost 2 bases and the V segment lost 2 bases, leaving 6 bases of the junction unmatched. The CDR3 has 15 amino acids.